This T cell receptor (beta chain) was documented in a study of blood T cell repertoires in COVID-19. Study in general: In each case, the material was cDNA or gDNA derived from T cells, B-cell-depleted T cells, or PBMCs.

While infection was still active, Seattle patients were enrolled and then followed longitudinally. Assay: immunoSEQ multiplex PCR; the TCRdb copy retains only in-frame clones and omits some. Of about 300,000 clones in the sample, 85% to 90% were seen once. The CDR3 sequence is 16 residues long. V lost 2 bases and J lost 5; bases outside the gene matches: 11. Germline assignment: CDR1 SEHNR and CDR2 FQNEAQ (reference sequence). The sample taken for sequencing was peripheral blood. This receptor was identified in a woman in her forties or fifties with COVID-19, enrolled during active disease. The genes are TRBV7-9 and TRBJ2-5, with 7 bases aligning to TRBD2. The CDR3 DNA reads as TGTGCCAGCAGCTTACTCGCCGCGGGAGAAGGGGAGACCCAGTACTTC. Translation gives CASSLLAAGEGETQYF.